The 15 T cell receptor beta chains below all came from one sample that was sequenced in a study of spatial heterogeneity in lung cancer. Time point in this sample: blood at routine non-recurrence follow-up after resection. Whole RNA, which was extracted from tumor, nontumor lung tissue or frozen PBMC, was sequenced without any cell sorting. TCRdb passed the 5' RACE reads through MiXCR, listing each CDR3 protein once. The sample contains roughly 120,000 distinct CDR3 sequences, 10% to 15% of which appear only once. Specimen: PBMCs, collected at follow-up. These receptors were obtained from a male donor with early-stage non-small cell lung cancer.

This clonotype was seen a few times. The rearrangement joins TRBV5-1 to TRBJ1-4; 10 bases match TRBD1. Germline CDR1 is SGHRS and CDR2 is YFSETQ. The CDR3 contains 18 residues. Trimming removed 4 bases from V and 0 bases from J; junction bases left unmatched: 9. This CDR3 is CASSRGTGAIATNEKLFF. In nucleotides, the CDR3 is TGCGCCAGCAGCCGCGGGACAGGGGCCATTGCAACTAATGAAAAACTGTTTTTT. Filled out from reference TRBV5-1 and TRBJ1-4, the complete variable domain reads KAGVTQTPRYLIKTRGQQVTLSCSPISGHRSVSWYQQTPGQGLQFLFEYFSETQRNKGNFPGRFSGRQFSNSRSEMNVSTLELGDSALYLCASSRGTGAIATNEKLFFGSGTQLSVL.

The CDR3 DNA sequence: TGCGCCAGCAGCCAAGAACCTAGGGGAGCTGGAAACACCATATATTTT. Its protein is CASSQEPRGAGNTIYF. The chain couples TRBV4-3 to TRBJ1-3, with a possible D match to TRBD1 (5 bases). V lost 0 bases and J lost 2, with 11 bases in between. The CDR3 consists of 16 residues. Germline assignment: CDR1 LGHNA and CDR2 YSLEER.

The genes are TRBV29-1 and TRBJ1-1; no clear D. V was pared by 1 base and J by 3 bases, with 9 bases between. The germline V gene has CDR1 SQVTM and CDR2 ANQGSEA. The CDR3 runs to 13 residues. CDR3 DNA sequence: TGCAGCGTTGAAGTCGACATCTACACTGAAGCTTTCTTT. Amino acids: CSVEVDIYTEAFF.

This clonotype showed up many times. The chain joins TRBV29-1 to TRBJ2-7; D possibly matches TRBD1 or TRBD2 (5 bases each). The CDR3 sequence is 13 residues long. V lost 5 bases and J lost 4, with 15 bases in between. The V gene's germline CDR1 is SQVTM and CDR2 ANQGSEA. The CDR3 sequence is CSVLDGTSYEQYF. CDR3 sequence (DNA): TGCAGCGTTCTAGACGGGACCAGTTACGAGCAGTACTTC.

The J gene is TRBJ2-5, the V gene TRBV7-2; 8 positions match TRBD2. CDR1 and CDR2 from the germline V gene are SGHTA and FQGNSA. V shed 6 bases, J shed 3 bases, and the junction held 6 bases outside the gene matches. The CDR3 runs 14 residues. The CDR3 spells CASRRTSREETQYF. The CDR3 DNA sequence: TGTGCCAGCAGACGGACTAGCCGGGAAGAGACCCAGTACTTC.

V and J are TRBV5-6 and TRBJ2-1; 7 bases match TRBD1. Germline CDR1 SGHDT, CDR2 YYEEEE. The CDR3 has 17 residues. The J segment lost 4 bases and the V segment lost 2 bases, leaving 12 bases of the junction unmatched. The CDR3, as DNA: TGTGCCAGCAGCTTCTATGGGAGACAGGGATTGTACAATGAGCAGTTCTTC. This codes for CASSFYGRQGLYNEQFF.

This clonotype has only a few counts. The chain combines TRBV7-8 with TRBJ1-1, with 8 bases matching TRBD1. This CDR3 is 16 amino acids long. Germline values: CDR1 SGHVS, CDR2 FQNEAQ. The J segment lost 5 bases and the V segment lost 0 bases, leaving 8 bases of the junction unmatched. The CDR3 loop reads CASSLAQGAVSTEAFF. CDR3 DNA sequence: TGTGCCAGCAGCTTAGCGCAGGGGGCGGTTTCGACTGAAGCTTTCTTT.

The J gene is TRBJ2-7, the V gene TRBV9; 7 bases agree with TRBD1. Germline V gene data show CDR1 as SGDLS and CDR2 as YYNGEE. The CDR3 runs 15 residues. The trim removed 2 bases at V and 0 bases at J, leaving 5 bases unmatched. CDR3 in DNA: TGTGCCAGCAGCGTCGGACAGGCCTTCTCCTACGAGCAGTACTTC. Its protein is CASSVGQAFSYEQYF.

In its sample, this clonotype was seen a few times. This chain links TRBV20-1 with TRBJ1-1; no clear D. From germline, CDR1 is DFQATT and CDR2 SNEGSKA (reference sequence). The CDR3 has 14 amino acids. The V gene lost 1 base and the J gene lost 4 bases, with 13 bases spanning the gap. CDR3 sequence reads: CSARVLEGGTEAFF. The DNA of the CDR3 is TGCAGTGCTAGAGTTCTCGAGGGAGGCACTGAAGCTTTCTTT.

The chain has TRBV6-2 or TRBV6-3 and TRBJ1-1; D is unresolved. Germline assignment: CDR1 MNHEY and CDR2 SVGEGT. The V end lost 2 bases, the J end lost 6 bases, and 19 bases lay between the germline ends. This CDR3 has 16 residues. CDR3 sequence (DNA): TGTGCCAGCAGTTACCCCGGAAACACCGATGCTTCTGAAGCTTTCTTT. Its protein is CASSYPGNTDASEAFF.

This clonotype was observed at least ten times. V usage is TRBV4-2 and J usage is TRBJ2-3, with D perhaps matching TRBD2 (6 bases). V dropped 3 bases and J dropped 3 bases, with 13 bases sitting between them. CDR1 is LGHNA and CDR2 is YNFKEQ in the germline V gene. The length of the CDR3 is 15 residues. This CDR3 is CASSQWGVKTDTQYF. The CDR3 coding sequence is TGTGCCAGCAGCCAGTGGGGGGTGAAGACAGATACGCAGTATTTT.

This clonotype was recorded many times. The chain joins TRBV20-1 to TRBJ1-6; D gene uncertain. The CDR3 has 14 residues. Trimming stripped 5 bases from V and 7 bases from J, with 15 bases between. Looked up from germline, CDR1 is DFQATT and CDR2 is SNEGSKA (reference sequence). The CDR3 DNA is TGCAGTGCTCCTTTCCGGGTTATCAATTCACCCCTCCACTTT. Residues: CSAPFRVINSPLHF.

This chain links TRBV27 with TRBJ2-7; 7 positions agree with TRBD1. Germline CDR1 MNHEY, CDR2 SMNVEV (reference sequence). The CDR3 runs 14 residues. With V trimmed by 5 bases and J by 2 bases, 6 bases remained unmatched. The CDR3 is CASSRQGITYEQYF. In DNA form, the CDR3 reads TGTGCCAGCAGTCGACAGGGAATCACCTACGAGCAGTACTTC.

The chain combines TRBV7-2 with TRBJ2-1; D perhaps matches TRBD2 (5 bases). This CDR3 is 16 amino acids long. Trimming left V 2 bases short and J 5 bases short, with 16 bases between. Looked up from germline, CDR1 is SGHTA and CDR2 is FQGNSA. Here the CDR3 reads CASSLMALLGNNEQFF. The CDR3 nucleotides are TGTGCCAGCAGCTTAATGGCACTCCTCGGGAACAATGAGCAGTTCTTC.

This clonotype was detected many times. The CDR3 sequence is CSARFTGISGNTIYF. The CDR3 region has the DNA TGCAGTGCTAGATTCACCGGGATCTCTGGAAACACCATATATTTT. This chain connects TRBV20-1 to TRBJ1-3; no firm D call. The germline CDR1 and CDR2 sequences are DFQATT and SNEGSKA (reference sequence). CDR3 size: 15 residues. Deletions cut 2 bases from V and 0 bases from J, with 11 bases between.